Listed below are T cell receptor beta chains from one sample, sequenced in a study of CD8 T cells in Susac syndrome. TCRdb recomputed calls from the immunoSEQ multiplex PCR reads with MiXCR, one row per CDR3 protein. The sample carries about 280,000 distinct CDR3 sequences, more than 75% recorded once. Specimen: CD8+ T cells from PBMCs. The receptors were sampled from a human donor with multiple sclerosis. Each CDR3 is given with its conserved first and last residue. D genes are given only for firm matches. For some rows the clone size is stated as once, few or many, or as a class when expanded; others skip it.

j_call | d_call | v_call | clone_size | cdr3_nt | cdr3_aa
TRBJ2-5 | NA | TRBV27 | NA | TGTGCCATCATAAAAGGGGGGACCCAGTACTTC | CAIIKGGTQYF
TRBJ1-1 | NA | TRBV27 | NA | TGTGCCAGCAGCTCCTCCTCCGGACAGTTGTACACTGAAGCTTTCTTT | CASSSSSGQLYTEAFF
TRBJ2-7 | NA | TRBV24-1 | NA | TGTGCCACCAGTGATTTGGGTGGCGAGCAGTACTTC | CATSDLGGEQYF
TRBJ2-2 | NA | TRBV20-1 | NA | TGCAGTGCTCCTCCAGAATCGGGCCTACCCTTTACTGACCGGGCCTGGATGACCGGGGAGCTGTTTTTT | CSAPPESGLPFTDRAWMTGELFF
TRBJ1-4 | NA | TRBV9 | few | TGTGCCAGCAGCGCACAATGGGGAGCAACTAATGAAAAACTGTTTTTT | CASSAQWGATNEKLFF
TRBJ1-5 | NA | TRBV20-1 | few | TGCAGTGCTAGAGATCGAGGGTCCCGGCAGCCCCAGCATTTT | CSARDRGSRQPQHF
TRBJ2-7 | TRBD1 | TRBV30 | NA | TGTGCCTGGGAATCCGGGACAGGGCCCAACGAGCAGTACTTC | CAWESGTGPNEQYF
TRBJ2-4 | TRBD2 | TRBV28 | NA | TGTGCCAGCAGTTCTACTGGACTAGCTGGAGACATTCAGTACTTC | CASSSTGLAGDIQYF
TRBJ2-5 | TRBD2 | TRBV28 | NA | TGTGCCAGCAGTTTAGGGGAGGGAGTCCGAGAGACCCAGTACTTC | CASSLGEGVRETQYF
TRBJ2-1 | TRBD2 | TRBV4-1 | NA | TGCGCCAGCAGCCAAGATCTAGCGGGAGGGTTGGATGAGCAGTTCTTC | CASSQDLAGGLDEQFF
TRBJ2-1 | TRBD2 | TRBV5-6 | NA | TGTGTCAGCAGCTTCCAAACTAGCGGCTACAATGAGCAGTTCTTC | CVSSFQTSGYNEQFF
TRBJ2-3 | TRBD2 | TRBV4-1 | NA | TGCGCCAGCAGCCGGACTAGCGGTTTCACAGATACGCAGTATTTT | CASSRTSGFTDTQYF
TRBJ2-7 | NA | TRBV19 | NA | TGTGCCAGTAGTATGGGGTTTATGGGGAATTACGAGCAGTACTTC | CASSMGFMGNYEQYF
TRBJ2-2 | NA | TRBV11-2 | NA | TGTGCCAGCAGCCCGGGAGAGAACACCGGGGAGCTGTTTTTT | CASSPGENTGELFF
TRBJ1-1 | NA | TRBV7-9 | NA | TGTGCCAGCAGCTTAGGGGCAGGGGTCGCTTTCTTT | CASSLGAGVAFF
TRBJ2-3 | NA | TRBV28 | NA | TGTGCCAGCAGTCCCGGACAGACTAGCACAGATACGCAGTATTTT | CASSPGQTSTDTQYF
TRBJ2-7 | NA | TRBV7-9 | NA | TGTGCCAGCAACTATGAGACCCGGAACTACGAGCAGTACTTC | CASNYETRNYEQYF
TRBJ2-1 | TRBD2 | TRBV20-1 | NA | TGCAGTGCTAGAGGCCTGGGACTAGGACTAGCGGCTGAGCAGTTCTTC | CSARGLGLGLAAEQFF
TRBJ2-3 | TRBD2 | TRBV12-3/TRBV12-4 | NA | TGTGCCAGCAGTGTTCCGGGACTAGCGGGAGTTGTGGGCACAGATACGCAGTATTTT | CASSVPGLAGVVGTDTQYF
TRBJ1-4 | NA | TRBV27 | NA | TGTGCCAGCAGGACCGGGGGCTCGAATGAAAAACTGTTTTTT | CASRTGGSNEKLFF
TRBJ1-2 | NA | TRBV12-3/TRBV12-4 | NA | TGTGCCAGCAGTTTGAGGCAGTTCTATGGCTACACCTTC | CASSLRQFYGYTF
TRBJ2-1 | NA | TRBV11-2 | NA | TGTGCCAGCAGCTTAGTCGGGACTCGGTACAATGAGCAGTTCTTC | CASSLVGTRYNEQFF
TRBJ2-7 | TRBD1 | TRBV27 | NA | TGTGCCAGCAGTTCAGTCGGGACAGGGGGGCGCGAGCAGTACTTC | CASSSVGTGGREQYF
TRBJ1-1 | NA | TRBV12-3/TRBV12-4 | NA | TGTGCCAGCAGCGCGAGGGGTACGGCTGAAGCTTTCTTT | CASSARGTAEAFF
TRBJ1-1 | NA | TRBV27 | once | TGTGCCAGCAGTCAAAATTCGGGGCGGCACACTGAAGCTTTCTTT | CASSQNSGRHTEAFF
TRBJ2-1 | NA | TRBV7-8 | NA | TGTGCCAGCAGCTTAGCTACAGGGAATAACAATGAGCAGTTCTTC | CASSLATGNNNEQFF
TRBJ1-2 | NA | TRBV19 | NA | TGTGCCAGTAGTATATCCCACAGGGATCTAATGGGTTTCTTTGGCTACACCTTC | CASSISHRDLMGFFGYTF
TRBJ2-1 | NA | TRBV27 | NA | TGTGCCAGCAGTTTATGGGAGGTTGATGAGCAGTTCTTC | CASSLWEVDEQFF
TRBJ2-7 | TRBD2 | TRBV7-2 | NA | TGTGCCAGCAGCGTAACTAGCGGGGCCAGAGAGCAGTACTTC | CASSVTSGAREQYF
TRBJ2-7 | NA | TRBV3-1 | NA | TGTGCCAGCAGCCAAGGACCGAACAGCTACGAGCAGTACTTC | CASSQGPNSYEQYF
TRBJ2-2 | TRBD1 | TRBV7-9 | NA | TGTGCCAGCAGCTCGGACAGGGAAGTGCTGTTTTTT | CASSSDREVLFF
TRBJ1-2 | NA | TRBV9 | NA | TGTGCCAGCAGCGTGGGAGAAAACTATGGCTACACCTTC | CASSVGENYGYTF
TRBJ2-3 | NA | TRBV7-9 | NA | TGTGCCAGCAGCGACAGGTTCGATACGCAGTATTTT | CASSDRFDTQYF
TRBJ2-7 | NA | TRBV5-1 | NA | TGCGCCAGCAGCTCCGAGGGCCCAGCCGAGCAGTACTTC | CASSSEGPAEQYF
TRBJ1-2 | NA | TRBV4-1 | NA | TGCGCCAGCAGCCCGGGGGCTACAGCCTATGGCTACACCTTC | CASSPGATAYGYTF
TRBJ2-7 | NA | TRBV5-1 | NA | TGCGCCAGCAGGTTCGGCGGTAAGGGCTCCTACGAGCAGTACTTC | CASRFGGKGSYEQYF
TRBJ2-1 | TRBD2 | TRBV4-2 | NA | TGTGCCAGCAGCCAGGGCGTCCCAAGGACTAGCGGGAACTCCTACAATGAGCAGTTCTTC | CASSQGVPRTSGNSYNEQFF
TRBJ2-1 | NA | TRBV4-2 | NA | TGTGCCAGCAGCCAAGAGGCGGCATTATTGACCAATGAGCAGTTCTTC | CASSQEAALLTNEQFF
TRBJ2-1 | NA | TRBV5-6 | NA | TGTGCCAGCAGCCCTGATGGGGTCAATGAGCAGTTCTTC | CASSPDGVNEQFF
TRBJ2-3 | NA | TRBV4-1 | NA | TGCGCCGGGAGCGTTGGGCTCTTCTCTAGCACAGATACGCAGTATTTT | CAGSVGLFSSTDTQYF